These 3 T cell receptor beta chains came from one sample sequenced in a study of OX40 agonist ivuxolimab in advanced cancers. The protocol was immunoSEQ multiplex PCR, while the TCRdb copy is restricted to in-frame clones and leaves out a portion. The sample has tens of thousands of clones, 70% to 90% seen once. Sequenced here: CD4+ or CD8+ T cells sorted from blood, sampled in a trial of the OX40 agonist ivuxolimab. The receptor source for this set is an adult with an advanced solid tumor such as melanoma, head and neck, liver or kidney cancer.

The chain is built from TRBV6-6 and TRBJ2-7; 11 bases fit TRBD2. Germline assignment: CDR1 MNHNY and CDR2 SVGAGI (reference sequence). The CDR3 covers 15 residues. V lost 2 bases and J lost 2; bases outside the gene matches: 2. CDR3 sequence reads: CASSYLTSGAYEQYF. CDR3 nucleotide sequence: TGTGCCAGCAGTTACCTGACTAGCGGGGCCTACGAGCAGTACTTC.

Only a few counts were recorded for this clone. The CDR3 nucleotides are TGTGCCAGCAGGCAGACAGGTACGAATTCACCCCTCCACTTT. It codes for CASRQTGTNSPLHF. The chain combines TRBV25-1 with TRBJ1-6; a possible D gene is TRBD1 (6 bases). V shed 6 bases and J shed 7 bases, with 13 bases lying between them. The CDR3 is 14 residues long. The germline V gene encodes CDR1 MGHDK and CDR2 SYGVNS.

This chain connects TRBV6-5 to TRBJ1-5; D is possibly TRBD1 (5 bases). V shed 4 bases and J shed 2 bases, with 6 bases lying between them. In germline, CDR1 is MNHEY, CDR2 SVGAGI. The CDR3 consists of 13 residues. In DNA form, the CDR3 reads TGTGCCAGCAGTTTGACAGGCAATCAGCCCCAGCATTTT. Translating it yields CASSLTGNQPQHF.